This T cell receptor (beta chain) derives from a study of radiotherapy plus CTLA-4 blockade in lung cancer. The study, taken as a whole, reports: Increased serum interferon-beta after radiation also reportedly predicted response strongly.

Data came from immunoSEQ multiplex PCR; TCRdb stores just in-frame clones and leaves some out. Of around 70,000 clones in the sample, around 86% were seen once. Trimming took 8 bases from V and 0 from J; bases not matched to a gene: 6. The CDR3 has 15 amino acids. CDR1 is SGHTA and CDR2 is FQGNSA in the germline V gene. A word on this clone: The antigen is undetermined.

This TCR came from a human donor with non-small cell lung cancer that progressed on radiotherapy plus ipilimumab. The chain links TRBV7-2 to TRBJ2-1; 8 bases agree with TRBD2. Sequenced material: peripheral blood, taken from a patient treated with radiotherapy plus ipilimumab. DNA of the CDR3: TGTGCCAGCGCAAGACTAGCGAACTCCTACAATGAGCAGTTCTTC. It translates to CASARLANSYNEQFF.